This entry describes one T cell receptor (beta chain). Its antigen is currently unknown. TCR beta CDR3 sequences were amplified from RNA transcripts. First-round RT-PCR of the TCR CDR3 relied on the HTBI primer set. TCRdb re-derived calls from the multiplex PCR reads in MiXCR, one entry per CDR3 protein. The sample carries more than 350,000 distinct CDR3 sequences, 15% recorded once. Patients with ophthalmopathy all had a Clinical Activity Score of at least 3, a NOSPECS grade of at least 4 and duration under 3 months. Extraction of PBMCs used more than 8.5 ml of fresh peripheral blood. This record comes from a study of T cells in Graves' hyperthyroidism and ophthalmopathy. Study-wide results and caveats: Ophthalmopathy prediction by the model preceded onset by a median roughly 6 months.

This CDR3 is built from 13 residues. Germline V CDR1 and CDR2: SQVTM, ANQGSEA. The source of this sequence is a woman aged 60-70 years with Graves' ophthalmopathy. This sequence joins TRBV29-1 and TRBJ2-1; TRBD1 matches 12 bases. Input material: blood. The CDR3, as DNA: TGCAGGGGGGGGGGACAGGGGGCTTCTGAGCAGTTCTTC. Amino acid sequence: CRGGGQGASEQFF.